Only a few counts were recorded for the clone carrying this T cell receptor beta chain. The antigen remains unidentified. Trimming cost V 1 base and J 0 bases, with 10 bases left between them. The CDR3 runs 15 residues. Germline CDR1 is MDHEN and CDR2 is SYDVKM. The sample belongs to a study of response to subunit inactivated influenza vaccine. MiXCR, applied by TCRdb to the RT-PCR reads, yields one record per CDR3 protein. The table has about 650,000 distinct CDR3 sequences, approximately 14% seen once; the top ten hold around a tenth. General study results and limits: The authors suggested that every seasonal influenza vaccination recruits few new T cells.

This chain connects TRBV28 to TRBJ2-7; TRBD1 or TRBD2 may be the D gene (5 bases each). This sample comprised PBMCs from blood, obtained about 13 days after vaccination. The source of this sequence is a man aged 45 to 65 who received an inactivated influenza vaccine. For the CDR3, the DNA is TGTGCCAGCAGTTTATACCAGGGACCCTCCTACGAGCAGTACTTC. The encoded protein is CASSLYQGPSYEQYF.